This T cell receptor (beta chain) was observed in a study of shared clonotypes between healthy human individuals. Study details: The study drew on two women and a few men aged 18 to 49 as donors. Study outcomes and limitations: The donor pool, a small one, limited the genetic and exposure-history diversity represented.

Subsets obtained from CD4+ cells comprised CD45RA+ naive and CD45RA-negative memory cells. V lost 2 bases to trimming and J lost 5 bases; unmatched junction nucleotides: 4. Germline CDR1 reads SGHDT; CDR2 reads YYEEEE. The CDR3 extends over 15 amino acids. Sequenced by immunoSEQ multiplex PCR; TCRdb stores in-frame clones only, minus some. The table shows roughly 1 million clones, with under 80% occurring only once. In this sample, this clone turned up many times. Antigen unknown. The sequence was collected from a man aged 18 to 29 in good health. Sequenced: memory CD4+ T cells sorted from blood. The subset denotes: CD45RA-negative fraction. This sequence joins TRBV5-6 and TRBJ1-6; 7 bases are a match to TRBD1. CDR3 sequence reads: CASSLQGINNSPLHF. In DNA, the CDR3 is TGTGCCAGCAGCTTACAGGGGATCAATAATTCACCCCTCCACTTT.